The rows below give T cell receptor beta chains drawn from one sample of a study of T-cell memory formation after mild COVID-19. TCRdb ran MiXCR on the 5' RACE reads and lists one entry per CDR3 protein. The sample contains around 55,000 distinct CDR3 sequences, more than 8% of which appear only once. The sample comprised PBMCs or a T cell subset sorted from them (not recorded which). These receptor sequences come from a man aged 18 to 29 who had mild COVID-19 (a few samples of this study predate the infection). Cell type and time point are not known. Each CDR3 is given with its conserved first and last residue. D genes are given only for firm matches. For some rows the clone size is stated as once, few or many, or as a class when expanded; others skip it.

d_gene,j_gene,v_gene,abundance,CDR3nt,CDR3aa
TRBD2,TRBJ2-3,TRBV5-1,-,TGCGCCAGCAGCTTGACTAGCGGGGGGGCGCGAGATACGCAGTATTTT,CASSLTSGGARDTQYF
-,TRBJ2-2,TRBV7-3,few,TGTGCCAGCAGCCGGCTAAACACCGGGGAGCTGTTTTTT,CASSRLNTGELFF
TRBD2,TRBJ2-2,TRBV11-3,-,TGTGCCAGCAGCTTCGGGGGGACCGGGGAGCTGTTTTTT,CASSFGGTGELFF
-,TRBJ1-5,TRBV6-2/TRBV6-3,few,TGTGCCAGCAGCCGGGGACTGGAAAATCAGCCCCAGCATTTT,CASSRGLENQPQHF
-,TRBJ2-7,TRBV7-9,many,TGTGCCAGCAGTCGACAGGTTTCCTACGAGCAGTACTTC,CASSRQVSYEQYF
-,TRBJ1-1,TRBV19,-,TGTGCCAGCCAGGAGGGGATTTCAGCTTTCTTT,CASQEGISAFF
TRBD1,TRBJ2-4,TRBV19,few,TGTGCCAGTAGTCCCGACAGGGCGGCGGTCATTCAGTACTTC,CASSPDRAAVIQYF
-,TRBJ2-4,TRBV4-1,many,TGCGCCAGCAGCCTCCTCGGTGGAGCCAAAAACATTCAGTACTTC,CASSLLGGAKNIQYF
TRBD2,TRBJ2-3,TRBV28,-,TGTGCCAGCACCTCTCTAGCGGGGGGGATAGATACGCAGTATTTT,CASTSLAGGIDTQYF
TRBD2,TRBJ2-1,TRBV7-7,few,TGTGCTAGCAGCACTGGGACTAGCGGACGCACTGAGCAGTTCTTC,CASSTGTSGRTEQFF
-,TRBJ2-5,TRBV5-1,many,TGCGCCAGCAGCGCCGGCCTCATGGGGGAGACCCAGTACTTC,CASSAGLMGETQYF
-,TRBJ2-5,TRBV5-1,many,TGCGCCAGTCGGGGTGAGGGGCAAGAGACCCAGTACTTC,CASRGEGQETQYF
TRBD1,TRBJ1-5,TRBV2,few,TGTGCCAGCAGTGCCACAGGGGGCCGTGCTCAGCCCCAGCATTTT,CASSATGGRAQPQHF
-,TRBJ1-1,TRBV19,-,TGTGCCAGTAGTTCCAGTAAAGGCACTGAAGCTTTCTTT,CASSSSKGTEAFF
-,TRBJ2-3,TRBV6-2/TRBV6-3,-,TGTGCCAGCAGTCCCTATCCGGGGACAGATACGCAGTATTTT,CASSPYPGTDTQYF
TRBD1,TRBJ2-1,TRBV12-3/TRBV12-4,few,TGTGCCAGCAGTCCGGACAGGTACAATGAGCAGTTCTTC,CASSPDRYNEQFF
TRBD1,TRBJ1-6,TRBV6-2/TRBV6-3,-,TGTGCCAGCAGACACTCTCAGGGGGAATATTCACCCCTCCACTTT,CASRHSQGEYSPLHF
-,TRBJ2-4,TRBV3-1,-,TGTGCCAGCAGCCAAGGGCAGCTTCCGAACATTCAGTACTTC,CASSQGQLPNIQYF